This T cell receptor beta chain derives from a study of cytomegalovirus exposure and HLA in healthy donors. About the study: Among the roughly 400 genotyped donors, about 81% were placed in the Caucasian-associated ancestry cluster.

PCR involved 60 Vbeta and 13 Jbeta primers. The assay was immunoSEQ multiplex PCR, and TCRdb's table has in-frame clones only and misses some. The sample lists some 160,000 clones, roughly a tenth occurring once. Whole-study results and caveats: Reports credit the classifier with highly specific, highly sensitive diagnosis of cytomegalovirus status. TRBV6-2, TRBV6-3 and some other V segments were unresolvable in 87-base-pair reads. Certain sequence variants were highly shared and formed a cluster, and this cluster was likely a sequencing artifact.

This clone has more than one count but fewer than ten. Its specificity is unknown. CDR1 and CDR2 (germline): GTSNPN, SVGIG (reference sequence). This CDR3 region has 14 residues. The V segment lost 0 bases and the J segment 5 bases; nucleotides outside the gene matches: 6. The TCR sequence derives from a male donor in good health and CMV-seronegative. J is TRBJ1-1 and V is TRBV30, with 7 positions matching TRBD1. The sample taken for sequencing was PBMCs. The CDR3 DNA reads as TGTGCCTGGAGTGTAAACAGGGGATGGACTGAAGCTTTCTTT. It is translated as CAWSVNRGWTEAFF.